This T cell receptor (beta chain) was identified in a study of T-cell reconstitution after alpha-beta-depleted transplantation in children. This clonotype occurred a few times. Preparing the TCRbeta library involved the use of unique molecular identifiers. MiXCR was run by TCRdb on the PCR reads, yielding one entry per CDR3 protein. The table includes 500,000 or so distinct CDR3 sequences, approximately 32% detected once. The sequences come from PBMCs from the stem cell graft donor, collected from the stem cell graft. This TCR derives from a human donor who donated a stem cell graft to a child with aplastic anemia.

The CDR3 sequence: CASSSTDVATEAFF. In DNA form, the CDR3 reads TGTGCCAGCAGTTCTACAGACGTGGCCACTGAAGCTTTCTTT. The chain combines TRBV6-5 with TRBJ1-1; D not certain. The germline V and J ends were trimmed by 4 bases and 4 bases, with 13 bases remaining between them. The germline V gene has CDR1 MNHEY and CDR2 SVGAGI. The CDR3 is 14 amino acids.